Presented here are 13 T cell receptor beta chains from one specimen sequenced in a study of cytomegalovirus exposure and HLA in healthy donors. The PCR made use of 60 Vbeta and 13 Jbeta primers. Only in-frame clones appear in the TCRdb table, and some are missing; sequencing was by immunoSEQ multiplex PCR. The table lists roughly 170,000 clones, 70% to 90% of them singletons, with about 4.9% in the top ten. The sample consisted of PBMCs. The receptor source for this set is a girl aged 10 to 17 in good health and CMV-seropositive.

CDR3 DNA sequence: TGTGCCAGCTCAGAACGGGACGGGGGAGGTGGCTACACCTTC. Residues: CASSERDGGGGYTF. This chain connects TRBV18 to TRBJ1-2; D perhaps matches TRBD1 (5 bases). Looked up from germline, CDR1 is KGHSH and CDR2 is LQKENI. This CDR3 is 14 amino acids long. With 5 bases removed from V and 7 bases from J, the gap between germline ends came to 17 bases.

The chain couples TRBV5-1 to TRBJ1-1; 9 bases fit TRBD1. V lost 0 bases to trimming and J lost 9 bases; unmatched junction nucleotides: 9. The CDR3 runs to 15 residues. Looked up from germline, CDR1 is SGHRS and CDR2 is YFSETQ. CDR3 DNA: TGCGCCAGCAGCTTGGAGGGACAGGGATACATCAAAGCTTTCTTT. It is translated as CASSLEGQGYIKAFF.

J is TRBJ2-3 and V is TRBV13, with TRBD2 matching 10 bases. Unmatched junction bases numbered 10, after V lost 2 bases and J lost 2 bases. The V gene's germline CDR1 is PRHDT and CDR2 FYEKMQ (reference sequence). The CDR3 contains 18 residues. The CDR3 loop is CASSLRPSGGLNTDTQYF. In DNA, the CDR3 is TGTGCCAGCAGCTTAAGGCCTAGCGGGGGCCTTAACACAGATACGCAGTATTTT.

The V and J genes are TRBV4-1 and TRBJ1-5, with D possibly being TRBD1 (5 bases). This CDR3 comprises 17 residues. Germline CDR1 MGHRA, CDR2 YSYEKL. Trimming stripped 0 bases from V and 2 bases from J, with 14 bases between. The chain's CDR3 is CASSQERREKGNQPQHF. The CDR3 DNA sequence: TGCGCCAGCAGCCAAGAACGCAGGGAAAAAGGCAATCAGCCCCAGCATTTT.

The V call is TRBV7-9, the J call TRBJ2-2; D might be TRBD1 (6 bases). Trimming stripped 3 bases from V and 5 bases from J, with 10 bases between. CDR3 length: 14 amino acids. Germline values: CDR1 SEHNR, CDR2 FQNEAQ (reference sequence). DNA for the CDR3: TGTGCCAGCAGCTTCCGACAGGATACCGGGGAGCTGTTTTTT. Translation: CASSFRQDTGELFF.

The V and J genes are TRBV27 and TRBJ2-2; D not certain. CDR3 length: 12 residues. Germline loops: CDR1 MNHEY, CDR2 SMNVEV (reference sequence). Between the trimmed V and J ends, which lost 6 bases and 2 bases, there was a span of 4 bases. The CDR3 reads CASSPNTGELFF. Here the CDR3 DNA reads TGTGCCAGCAGCCCTAACACCGGGGAGCTGTTTTTT.

The chain uses TRBV6-5 and TRBJ2-2; weak D call: TRBD1 (5 bases). Looked up from germline, CDR1 is MNHEY and CDR2 is SVGAGI. The CDR3 runs 13 residues. Trimming stripped 5 bases from V and 2 bases from J, with 6 bases between. The CDR3 here is CASSQGNTGELFF. CDR3 nucleotide sequence: TGTGCCAGCAGTCAGGGTAACACCGGGGAGCTGTTTTTT.

The CDR3 loop is CASSLAIPGQGIFHGYTF. CDR3 coding DNA: TGCGCCAGCAGCTTGGCAATACCGGGACAGGGTATATTTCATGGCTACACCTTC. V and J are TRBV5-1 and TRBJ1-2, with 9 bases matching TRBD1. Germline values: CDR1 SGHRS, CDR2 YFSETQ. The CDR3 is 18 residues long. Germline trimming cut 0 bases from V and 6 bases from J; bases unmatched to any gene: 15.

The J gene is TRBJ2-7, the V gene TRBV4-1; tentatively, D is TRBD2 (6 bases). The germline CDR1 and CDR2 sequences are MGHRA and YSYEKL. The CDR3 length is 15 residues. V was shortened by 0 bases and J by 6 bases, with 15 bases between the two germline ends. The CDR3, as DNA: TGCGCCAGCAGCCAAGAATTTGGAGGGGTGCGCGAGCAGTACTTC. Its translation: CASSQEFGGVREQYF.

The chain carries TRBV4-1 and TRBJ1-1, with unresolved D. The V gene's germline CDR1 is MGHRA and CDR2 YSYEKL. V lost 0 bases to trimming and J lost 7 bases, with 9 bases between them. This CDR3 comprises 13 residues. CDR3 loop: CASSQEIGREAFF. CDR3 DNA sequence: TGCGCCAGCAGCCAAGAGATCGGTCGTGAAGCTTTCTTT.

This chain joins TRBV6-5 and TRBJ1-2, with 10 positions matching TRBD1. The V and J ends lost 0 bases and 8 bases, in that order; junction bases with no gene match: 3. The CDR3 extends over 14 amino acids. In germline, CDR1 is MNHEY, CDR2 SVGAGI. The CDR3 is CASSYSTGGGGYTF. The DNA of the CDR3 is TGTGCCAGCAGTTACTCGACAGGGGGCGGGGGCTACACCTTC.

The V call is TRBV25-1, the J call TRBJ1-1; possibly TRBD1 for D (5 bases). V lost 6 bases to trimming and J lost 3 bases, with 23 bases between them. CDR3 length: 17 residues. Germline CDR1 MGHDK, CDR2 SYGVNS. CDR3 in amino acids: CASSRVGRGTGDTEAFF. CDR3 coding DNA: TGTGCCAGCAGCCGAGTAGGGCGGGGGACTGGGGACACTGAAGCTTTCTTT.

V gene TRBV18 combines with J gene TRBJ1-6; D possibly corresponds to TRBD1 (5 bases). This CDR3 contains 13 residues. Trimming cost V 7 bases and J 7 bases, with 11 bases left between them. CDR1 and CDR2 (germline): KGHSH, LQKENI. DNA for the CDR3: TGTGCCAGCTTGCGGGACGGGAATTCACCCCTCCACTTT. Amino acid sequence: CASLRDGNSPLHF.